This T cell receptor (beta chain) was obtained from a study of T cell responses to AZD1222 COVID-19 vaccine. The assay was immunoSEQ multiplex PCR, and TCRdb's table has in-frame clones only and misses some. The table has about 130,000 clones, about 89% seen once. As concerns this clone: Its cognate antigen is unknown.

Germline V gene sequence: CDR1 KGHSH, CDR2 LQKENI. Trimming removed 3 bases from V and 1 base from J, with 6 bases in between. The CDR3 totals 13 residues. Study-level points and caveats: With dominance at 160-218 and 743-854, vaccine-associated CD4 TCRs spanned spike. An increase in Spike-specific TCR breadth and depth was observed after two AZD1222 doses. Nearly half of the spike-specific TCRs reportedly recognize variant regions that carry no mutations. Samples come after the peak T cell response, not at day 14.

V is TRBV18 and J is TRBJ2-5; D gene unclear. This clonotype originated in an adult in good health. The sample was peripheral blood, taken on day 0 of AZD1222 vaccination. DNA of the CDR3: TGTGCCAGCTCACCCCTAATCCAAGAGACCCAGTACTTC. It is translated as CASSPLIQETQYF.